This TCR beta chain was captured by sequencing in a study of cytomegalovirus exposure and HLA in healthy donors. Whole-study results and caveats: Excluded were some V segments that proved indistinguishable, including TRBV6-2 and TRBV6-3. Associated with cytomegalovirus, according to the listing, were approximately 160 TCR beta chains.

Germline CDR1 reads GTSNPN; CDR2 reads SVGIG (reference sequence). CDR3 size: 12 residues. Trimming at V came to 2 bases and at J to 8 bases, leaving 5 bases not matched to a gene. About this clone: Its antigen is still unknown.

The study ran its PCR with 60 Vbeta and 13 Jbeta primers. The data were produced by immunoSEQ multiplex PCR, yet TCRdb's version contains in-frame clones alone and is incomplete. This sample has 90,000 to 140,000 clones; 83% occur once, and the top ten carry 5% to 6.5%. The sequence derives from a young man in good health and CMV-seronegative. Sequenced sample: PBMCs. The chain links TRBV30 to TRBJ1-2; 7 nucleotides agree with TRBD1. CDR3 DNA sequence: TGTGCCTGGAGTTACCAGGGGGGCGGCTACACCTTC. This codes for CAWSYQGGGYTF.